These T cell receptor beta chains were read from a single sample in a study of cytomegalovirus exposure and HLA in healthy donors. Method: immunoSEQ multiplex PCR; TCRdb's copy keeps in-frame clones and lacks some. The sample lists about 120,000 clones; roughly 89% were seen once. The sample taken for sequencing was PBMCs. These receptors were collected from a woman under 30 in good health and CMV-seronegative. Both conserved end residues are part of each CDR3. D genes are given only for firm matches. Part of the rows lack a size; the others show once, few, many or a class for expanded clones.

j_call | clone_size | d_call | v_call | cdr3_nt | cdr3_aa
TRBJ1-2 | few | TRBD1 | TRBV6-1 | TGTGCCAGCAACGGACAGGTTAACTATGGCTACACCTTC | CASNGQVNYGYTF
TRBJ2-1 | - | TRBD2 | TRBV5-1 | TGCGCCAGCAGCCCCGGACTAGAATGGTACAATGAGCAGTTCTTC | CASSPGLEWYNEQFF
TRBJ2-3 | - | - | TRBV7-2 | TGTGCCAGCAGCTTGGAACTAGCTGGCACAGATACGCAGTATTTT | CASSLELAGTDTQYF
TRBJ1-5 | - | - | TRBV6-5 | TGTGCCACCCACCCGGCAGGGGTCTATCAGCCCCAGCATTTT | CATHPAGVYQPQHF
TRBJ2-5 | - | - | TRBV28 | TGTGCCAGCAGTCAATCACGGGGACAAGAGACCCAGTACTTC | CASSQSRGQETQYF
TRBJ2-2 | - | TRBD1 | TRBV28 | TGTGCCAGCAGTTCAACCCGACAGGGGTACACCGGGGAGCTGTTTTTT | CASSSTRQGYTGELFF
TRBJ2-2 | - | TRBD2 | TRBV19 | TGTGCCAGTAATTCCCCAGCGGGAGGGCTTAGCGGGGAGCTGTTTTTT | CASNSPAGGLSGELFF
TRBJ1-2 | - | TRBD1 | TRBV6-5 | TGTGCCAGCAGCCGGGACAGCTATGGCTACACCTTC | CASSRDSYGYTF
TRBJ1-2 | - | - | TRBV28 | TGTGCCAGCAGTCAAGGGGCAGGATCGGACGGCTACACCTTC | CASSQGAGSDGYTF
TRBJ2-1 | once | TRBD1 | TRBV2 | TGTGCCAGCAGTGGGGGACAGTTCGTGCAGTTCTTC | CASSGGQFVQFF
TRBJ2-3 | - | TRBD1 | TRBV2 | TGTGCCAGCAGGCAGGGGGCGCGGAGCACAGATACGCAGTATTTT | CASRQGARSTDTQYF
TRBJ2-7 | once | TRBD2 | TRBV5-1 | TGCGCCAGCAGCTTGGGACTAGCGGGGGCGCAACTATACGAGCAGTACTTC | CASSLGLAGAQLYEQYF
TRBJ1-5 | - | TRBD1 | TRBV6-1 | TGTGCCAGCAGTAGACAGGGGGATCAGCCCCAGCATTTT | CASSRQGDQPQHF
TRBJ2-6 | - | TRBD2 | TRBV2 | TGTGCCAGCAGTGCTCCTAGCGGGGTTTTCTCTGGGGCCAACGTCCTGACTTTC | CASSAPSGVFSGANVLTF
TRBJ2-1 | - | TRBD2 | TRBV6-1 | TGTGCCAGCAGTGGTCGACTAGCGGGGAATGAGCAGTTCTTC | CASSGRLAGNEQFF
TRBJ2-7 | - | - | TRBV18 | TGTGCCAGCTCTCCTCCTGCTAAAACCTACGAGCAGTACTTC | CASSPPAKTYEQYF
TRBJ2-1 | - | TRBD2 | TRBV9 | TGTGCCAGCAGCCCACACTTAGCGGGGGCCTACAATGAGCAGTTCTTC | CASSPHLAGAYNEQFF
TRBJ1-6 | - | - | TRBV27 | TGTGCCAGCACCTCGGCAGGGTCCCCTTCACCCCTCCACTTT | CASTSAGSPSPLHF
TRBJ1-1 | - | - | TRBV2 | TGTGCCAGCAGCCCGGTCCGGGACACTGAAGCTTTCTTT | CASSPVRDTEAFF
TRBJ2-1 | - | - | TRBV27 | TGTGCCAGCGCCCAGGGAACCCTAGTCTATGAGCAGTTCTTC | CASAQGTLVYEQFF
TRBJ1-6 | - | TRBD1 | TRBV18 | TGTGCCAGCTCACCTGACAGGGGATTCTATAATTCACCCCTCCACTTT | CASSPDRGFYNSPLHF
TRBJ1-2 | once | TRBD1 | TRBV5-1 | TGCGCCAGCAGCTTAACCGGGACAGGGAGTTATGGCTACACCTTC | CASSLTGTGSYGYTF
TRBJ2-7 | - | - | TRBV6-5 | TGTGCCAGCAGTTACAGTCAGGGAGAGCAGTACTTC | CASSYSQGEQYF
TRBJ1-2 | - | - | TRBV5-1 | TGCGCCAGCAGCATAGCTCAGGACAGCACCTCTAACTATGGCTACACCTTC | CASSIAQDSTSNYGYTF
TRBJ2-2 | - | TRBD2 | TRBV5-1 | TGCGCCAGCAGCTTGGCTGGGCTAGCGGACCCCGGGGAGCTGTTTTTT | CASSLAGLADPGELFF
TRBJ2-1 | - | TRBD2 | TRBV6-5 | TGTGCCAGCAGTCAGACTAGCGGGGAGCAGTTCTTC | CASSQTSGEQFF
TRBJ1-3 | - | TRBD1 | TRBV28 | TGTGCCAGCAGTACCCTGGGACAGGGGACGGGAAACACCATATATTTT | CASSTLGQGTGNTIYF
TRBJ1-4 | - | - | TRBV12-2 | TGTGCAAGTCGCTTAGCAAGGGGGACGTATGATGATGAAAAACTGTTTTTT | CASRLARGTYDDEKLFF
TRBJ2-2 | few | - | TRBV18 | TGTGCCAGCTCACCACCGTCGACCGGGGAGCTGTTTTTT | CASSPPSTGELFF
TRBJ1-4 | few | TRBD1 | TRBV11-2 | TGTGCCAGCAGCCGGACAGGGGGCGTGAGGACTAATGAAAAACTGTTTTTT | CASSRTGGVRTNEKLFF
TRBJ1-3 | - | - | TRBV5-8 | TGTGCCAGCAGCTTGGGGACAGCCTTAAACACCATATATTTT | CASSLGTALNTIYF
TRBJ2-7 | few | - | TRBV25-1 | TGTGCCAGCAGCCCGAGTAACCATCAGGGGGGTCGGGAGCAGTACTTC | CASSPSNHQGGREQYF
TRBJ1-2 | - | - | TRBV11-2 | TGTGCCAGCAGCCCGGACAGAAACTATGGCTACACCTTC | CASSPDRNYGYTF
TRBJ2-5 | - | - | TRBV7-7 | TGTGCTAGCAGCTTAGCCGGGTACCAAGAGACCCAGTACTTC | CASSLAGYQETQYF
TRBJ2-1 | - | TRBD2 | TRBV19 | TGTGCCAGTAGTATGGGACTAGCGGGAAGTAAAGAGCAGTTCTTC | CASSMGLAGSKEQFF
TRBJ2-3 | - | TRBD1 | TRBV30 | TGTGCCTGGGGACAGGGGACGGCGGATACGCAGTATTTT | CAWGQGTADTQYF
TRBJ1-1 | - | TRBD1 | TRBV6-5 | TGTGCCAGCAGTTTAACAGGGGCTACCACTGAAGCTTTCTTT | CASSLTGATTEAFF
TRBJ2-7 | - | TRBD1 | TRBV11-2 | TGTGCCAGCAGTCCCGGGCCCGACAGGGTTCACGAGCAGTACTTC | CASSPGPDRVHEQYF
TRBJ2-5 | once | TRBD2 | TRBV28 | TGTGCCAGCAGTTTATCAGGACTAGCGGGGGACCAAGAGACCCAGTACTTC | CASSLSGLAGDQETQYF
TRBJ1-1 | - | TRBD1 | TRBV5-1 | TGCGCCAGCAGCGCCGGACAGGGAACAAGCACTGAAGCTTTCTTT | CASSAGQGTSTEAFF
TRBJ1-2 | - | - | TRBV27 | TGTGCCAGCAGTTTAGTTGCCGGAGACTTAACTAACTATGGCTACACCTTC | CASSLVAGDLTNYGYTF
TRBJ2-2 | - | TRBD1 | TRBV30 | TGTGCCTGGCTCGACAGGGTAACTAACACCGGGGAGCTGTTTTTT | CAWLDRVTNTGELFF
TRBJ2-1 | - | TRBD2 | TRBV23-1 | TGCGCCAGCAGTCACCTCCCGCCAGGGGGATGTAGCGGGGGAGCAAAAAGCTCCTACAATGAGCAGTTCTTC | CASSHLPPGGCSGGAKSSYNEQFF
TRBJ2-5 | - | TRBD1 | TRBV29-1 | TGCAGCGCCCGGAAGACAGGGACCGAGACCCAGTACTTC | CSARKTGTETQYF